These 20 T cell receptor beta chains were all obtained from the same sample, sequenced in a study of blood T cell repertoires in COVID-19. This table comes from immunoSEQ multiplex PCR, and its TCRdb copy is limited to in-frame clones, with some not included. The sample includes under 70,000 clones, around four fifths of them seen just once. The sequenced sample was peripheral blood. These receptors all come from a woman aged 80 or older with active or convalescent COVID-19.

The CDR3 reads CASSWTGTGVGSYTF. In DNA form, the CDR3 reads TGTGCCAGCAGCTGGACGGGGACAGGGGTGGGCAGCTACACCTTC. The genes are TRBV11-2 and TRBJ1-2, with 10 positions matching TRBD1. Germline CDR1 reads SGHAT; CDR2 reads FQNNGV. Trimming at V came to 4 bases and at J to 9 bases, leaving 11 bases not matched to a gene. The CDR3 sequence is 15 residues long.

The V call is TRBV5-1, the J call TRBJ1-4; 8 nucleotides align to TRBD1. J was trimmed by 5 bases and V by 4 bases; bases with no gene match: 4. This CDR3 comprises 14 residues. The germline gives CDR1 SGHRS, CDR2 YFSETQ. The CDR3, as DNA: TGCGCCAGCAGCCGGGACAGGTACAATGAAAAACTGTTTTTT. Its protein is CASSRDRYNEKLFF.

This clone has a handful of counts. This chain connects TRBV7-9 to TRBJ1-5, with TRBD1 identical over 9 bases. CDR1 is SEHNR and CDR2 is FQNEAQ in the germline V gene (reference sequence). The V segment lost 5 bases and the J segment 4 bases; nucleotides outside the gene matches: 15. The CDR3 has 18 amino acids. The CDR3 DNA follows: TGTGCCAGCAGCCTCGGGACAGGGTTTATCCTGTCGAATCAGCCCCAGCATTTT. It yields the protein CASSLGTGFILSNQPQHF.

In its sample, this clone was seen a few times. The CDR3 sequence: CAISEFQGSETQYF. CDR3 bases: TGTGCCATCAGTGAGTTCCAGGGTTCGGAGACCCAGTACTTC. V usage is TRBV10-3 and J usage is TRBJ2-5; perhaps TRBD1 as D (5 bases). The CDR3 consists of 14 residues. CDR1 is ENHRY and CDR2 is SYGVKD in the germline V gene. Trimming pared 1 base from V and 5 bases from J, leaving 11 bases between.

The CDR3, as DNA: TGTGCCTGGTCCGGACAGGTGAACACTGAAGCTTTCTTT. Translating it yields CAWSGQVNTEAFF. The chain couples TRBV30 to TRBJ1-1, with TRBD1 identical over 7 bases. V shed 5 bases and J 0 bases; nucleotides not matched to a gene: 3. The CDR3 totals 13 residues. Germline lookup yields CDR1 GTSNPN and CDR2 SVGIG (reference sequence).

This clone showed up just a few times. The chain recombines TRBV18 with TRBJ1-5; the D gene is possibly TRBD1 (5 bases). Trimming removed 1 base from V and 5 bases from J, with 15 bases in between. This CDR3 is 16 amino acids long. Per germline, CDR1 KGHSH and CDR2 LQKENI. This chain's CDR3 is CASSPLPPQGDQPQHF. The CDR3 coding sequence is TGTGCCAGCTCACCACTCCCCCCCCAAGGGGATCAGCCCCAGCATTTT.

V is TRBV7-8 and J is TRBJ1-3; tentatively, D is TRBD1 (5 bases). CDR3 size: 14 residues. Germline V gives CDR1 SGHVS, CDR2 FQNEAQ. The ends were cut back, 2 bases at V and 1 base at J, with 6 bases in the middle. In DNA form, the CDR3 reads TGTGCCAGCAGCTTATCAGGGTCTGGAAACACCATATATTTT. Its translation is CASSLSGSGNTIYF. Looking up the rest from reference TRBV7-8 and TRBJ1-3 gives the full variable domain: GAGVSQSPRYKVAKRGQDVALRCDPISGHVSLFWYQQALGQGPEFLTYFQNEAQLDKSGLPSDRFFAERPEGSVSTLKIQRTQQEDSAVYLCASSLSGSGNTIYFGEGSWLTVV.

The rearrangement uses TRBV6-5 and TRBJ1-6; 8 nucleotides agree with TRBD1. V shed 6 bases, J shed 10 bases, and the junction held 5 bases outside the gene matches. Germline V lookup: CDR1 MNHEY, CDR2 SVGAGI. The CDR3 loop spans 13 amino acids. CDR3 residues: CASSPGGLSPLHF. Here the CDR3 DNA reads TGTGCCAGCAGCCCAGGGGGCCTCTCACCCCTCCACTTT.

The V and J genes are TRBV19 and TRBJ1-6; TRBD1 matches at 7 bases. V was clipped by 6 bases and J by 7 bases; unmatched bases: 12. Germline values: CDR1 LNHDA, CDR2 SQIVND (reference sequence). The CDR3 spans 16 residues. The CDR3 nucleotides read TGTGCCAGTAGACGTACAGGGGCCTCGGGGAATTCACCCCTCCACTTT. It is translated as CASRRTGASGNSPLHF.

CDR3 loop: CASSVASNQPQHF. The DNA for the CDR3 is TGTGCCAGCAGTGTGGCCTCTAATCAGCCCCAGCATTTT. The chain uses TRBV2 and TRBJ1-5; unclear D gene. Per germline, CDR1 SNHLY and CDR2 FYNNEI. V gave up 4 bases and J gave up 4 bases, with 8 bases separating them. The CDR3 length is 13 residues.

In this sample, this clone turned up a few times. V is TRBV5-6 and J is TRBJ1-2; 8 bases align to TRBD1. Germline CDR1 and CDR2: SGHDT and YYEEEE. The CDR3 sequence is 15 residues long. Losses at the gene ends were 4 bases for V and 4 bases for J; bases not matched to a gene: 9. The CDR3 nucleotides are TGTGCCAGCAGCCTTGGACAGGGCTCCTTCTATGGCTACACCTTC. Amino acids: CASSLGQGSFYGYTF.

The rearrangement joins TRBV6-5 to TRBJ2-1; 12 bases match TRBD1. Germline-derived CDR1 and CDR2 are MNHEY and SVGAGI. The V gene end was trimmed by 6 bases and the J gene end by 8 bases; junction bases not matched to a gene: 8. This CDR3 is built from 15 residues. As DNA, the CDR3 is TGTGCCAGCAGGCTCTCAGGGACAGGGGGCTATGAGCAGTTCTTC. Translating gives CASRLSGTGGYEQFF.

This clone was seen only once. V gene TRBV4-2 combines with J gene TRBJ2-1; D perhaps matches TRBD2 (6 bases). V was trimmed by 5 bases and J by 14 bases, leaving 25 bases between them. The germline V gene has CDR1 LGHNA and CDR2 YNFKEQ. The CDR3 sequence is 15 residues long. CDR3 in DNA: TGTGCCAGCAGCGAAAGGTACGAGCGGGCGTCTTCTAAGTTCTTC. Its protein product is CASSERYERASSKFF.

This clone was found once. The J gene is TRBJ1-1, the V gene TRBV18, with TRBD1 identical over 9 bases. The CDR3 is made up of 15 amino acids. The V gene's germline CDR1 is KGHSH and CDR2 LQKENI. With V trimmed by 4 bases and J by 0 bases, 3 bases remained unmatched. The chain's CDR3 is CASSLRTGVNTEAFF. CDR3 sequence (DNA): TGTGCCAGCTCACTCCGGACAGGGGTGAACACTGAAGCTTTCTTT.

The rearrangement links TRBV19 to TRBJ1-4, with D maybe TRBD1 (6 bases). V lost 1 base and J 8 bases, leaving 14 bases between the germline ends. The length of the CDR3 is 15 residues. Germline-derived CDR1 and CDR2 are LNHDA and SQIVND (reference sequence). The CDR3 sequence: CASSIGPGVGEKLFF. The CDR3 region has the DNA TGTGCCAGTAGTATAGGGCCAGGGGTCGGCGAAAAACTGTTTTTT.

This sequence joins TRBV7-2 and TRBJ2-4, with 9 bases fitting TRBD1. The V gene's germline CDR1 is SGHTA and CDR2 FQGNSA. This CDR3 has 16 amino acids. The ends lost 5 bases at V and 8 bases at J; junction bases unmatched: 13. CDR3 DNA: TGTGCCAGCAGCCCGTCCGTAGGACAGGGGCTGGACATTCAGTACTTC. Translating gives CASSPSVGQGLDIQYF.

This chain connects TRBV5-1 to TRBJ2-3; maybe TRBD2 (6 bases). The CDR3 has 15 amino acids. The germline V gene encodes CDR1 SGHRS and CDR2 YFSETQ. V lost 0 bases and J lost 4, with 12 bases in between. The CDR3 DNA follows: TGCGCCAGCAGCTTGGCCGGAGGGATCCCAGATACGCAGTATTTT. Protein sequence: CASSLAGGIPDTQYF.

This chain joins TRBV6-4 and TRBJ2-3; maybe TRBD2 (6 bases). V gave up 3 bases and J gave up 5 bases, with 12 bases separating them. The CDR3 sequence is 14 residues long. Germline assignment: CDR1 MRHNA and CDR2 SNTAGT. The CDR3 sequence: CASSEGTWGDTQYF. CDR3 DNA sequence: TGTGCCAGCAGTGAGGGGACTTGGGGAGATACGCAGTATTTT.

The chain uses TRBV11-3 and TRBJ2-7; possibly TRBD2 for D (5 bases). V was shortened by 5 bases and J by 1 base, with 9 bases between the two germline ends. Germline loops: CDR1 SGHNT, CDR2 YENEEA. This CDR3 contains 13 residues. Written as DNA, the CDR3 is TGTGCCAGCAGCCCCCAGCGGTCCTACGAGCAGTACTTC. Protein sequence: CASSPQRSYEQYF. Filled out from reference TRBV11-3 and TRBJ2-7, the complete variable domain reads EAGVVQSPRYKIIEKKQPVAFWCNPISGHNTLYWYLQNLGQGPELLIRYENEEAVDDSQLPKDRFSAERLKGVDSTLKIQPAELGDSAVYLCASSPQRSYEQYFGPGTRLTVT.

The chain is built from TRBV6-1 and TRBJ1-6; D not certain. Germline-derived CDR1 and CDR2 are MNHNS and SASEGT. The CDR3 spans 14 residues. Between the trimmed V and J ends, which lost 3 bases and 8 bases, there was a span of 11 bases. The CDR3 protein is CASSEEAGDSPLHF. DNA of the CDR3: TGTGCCAGCAGTGAGGAGGCAGGAGATTCACCCCTCCACTTT.